This T cell receptor (beta chain) came from a study of T cells in Graves' hyperthyroidism and ophthalmopathy. RNA transcripts gave rise to amplified TCR beta CDR3 regions. RT-PCR in the first round (using the HTBI primer set) targeted the TCR CDR3. TCRdb fed the multiplex PCR reads into MiXCR, producing one record per CDR3 protein. The sample lists a few hundred thousand distinct CDR3 sequences, roughly 19% occurring once. Study results and limitations: In the blood, most expanded thyroid clonotypes above 0.001 appeared as well.

V dropped 5 bases and J dropped 4; count of bases not matched to a gene: 7. Germline V gives CDR1 MNHEY, CDR2 SMNVEV (reference sequence). CDR3 length equals 15 residues. Not enrolled were patients with uncontrolled infection, other autoimmune disease, pregnancy or lactation. Each diagnosis drew on symptoms, thyroxine, TRAb, thyroid ultrasound and orbital computed tomography findings. A remark on this clonotype: The antigen remains unidentified.

This TCR came from a man in his fifties or sixties with Graves' ophthalmopathy. The gene calls are TRBV27 and TRBJ2-2; TRBD1 matches at 7 bases. The sample taken for sequencing was blood. In DNA form, the CDR3 reads TGTGCCAGCAGTCCAACGGGACAGTTCACCGGGGAGCTGTTTTTT. This sequence encodes CASSPTGQFTGELFF.